The 8 T cell receptor beta chains below were found in one sample sequenced in a study of beta chain features in type 1 diabetes. Isolated RNA was reverse transcribed in full, so expressed TCRB transcripts were sequenced. The table came from immunoSEQ multiplex PCR; TCRdb's copy has only in-frame clones and leaves some out. The profile shows over 15,000 clones, around 43% of them singletons. Source material: stem cell memory CD4+ T cells from blood. The receptors originated from a middle-aged woman in good health.

This chain joins TRBV5-4 and TRBJ2-7; a possible D gene is TRBD1 (5 bases). The CDR3 has 13 residues. Trimming left V 0 bases short and J 3 bases short, with 7 bases between. Germline V lookup: CDR1 SGHNT, CDR2 YYREEE (reference sequence). CDR3 sequence (DNA): TGTGCCAGCAGCTTGGCAGGGCTCTACGAGCAGTACTTC. Residues: CASSLAGLYEQYF.

This clone was counted only a few times. In DNA form, the CDR3 reads TGTGCCAGCAGTTCCCACCGGGACTCCTACAATGAGCAGTTCTTC. The encoded protein is CASSSHRDSYNEQFF. The chain couples TRBV6-5 to TRBJ2-1; D is possibly TRBD2 (5 bases). Germline V lookup: CDR1 MNHEY, CDR2 SVGAGI. The CDR3 length is 15 residues. Trimming shortened V by 4 bases and J by 0 bases, and 10 bases separated the two germline ends.

This rearrangement joins TRBV5-6 to TRBJ2-1, with TRBD1 matching 9 bases. V shed 1 base and J 5 bases; nucleotides not matched to a gene: 10. This CDR3 is built from 17 residues. The V gene's germline CDR1 is SGHDT and CDR2 YYEEEE. The CDR3 nucleotides read TGTGCCAGCAGCTTGCTTTTATCGGGACAGGGCAACAATGAGCAGTTCTTC. This codes for CASSLLLSGQGNNEQFF.

The chain recombines TRBV15 with TRBJ2-5; TRBD1 agrees at 9 bases. Germline CDR1 and CDR2: LNHNV and YYDKDF (reference sequence). The V and J ends lost 8 bases and 2 bases, in that order; junction bases with no gene match: 6. The CDR3 runs to 14 residues. DNA of the CDR3: TGTGCCACCGTCCCGGGACAGGGTCAAGAGACCCAGTACTTC. Amino acids: CATVPGQGQETQYF.

This clone has more than one count but fewer than ten. The gene calls are TRBV29-1 and TRBJ1-4, with D perhaps matching TRBD1 (5 bases). The V gene lost 5 bases and the J gene lost 2 bases, with 6 bases spanning the gap. Germline V gene sequence: CDR1 SQVTM, CDR2 ANQGSEA. The CDR3 consists of 12 residues. CDR3 amino acids: CSVRQTNEKLFF. As DNA, the CDR3 is TGCAGCGTTCGACAGACTAATGAAAAACTGTTTTTT.

This clone appeared a few times. The rearrangement uses TRBV5-4 and TRBJ2-3; TRBD2 aligns across 11 bases. Germline values: CDR1 SGHNT, CDR2 YYREEE (reference sequence). Losses at the gene ends were 4 bases for V and 4 bases for J; bases not matched to a gene: 8. The CDR3 is made up of 16 amino acids. The CDR3 coding sequence is TGTGCCAGCAGCCCCAGTAGCGGGGGGGCCGCAGATACGCAGTATTTT. It yields the protein CASSPSSGGAADTQYF.

CDR3 loop: CASRTTGSNQPQHF. The CDR3 bases are TGTGCCAGCAGGACGACAGGGTCCAATCAGCCCCAGCATTTT. V usage is TRBV6-5 and J usage is TRBJ1-5; TRBD1 matches 7 bases. This CDR3 is 14 amino acids long. V dropped 6 bases and J dropped 3; count of bases not matched to a gene: 5. Germline-derived CDR1 and CDR2 are MNHEY and SVGAGI.

This clone turned up a few times. V is TRBV7-2 and J is TRBJ2-7, with TRBD2 matching over 16 bases. The CDR3 sequence is 15 residues long. Germline assignment: CDR1 SGHTA and CDR2 FQGNSA. Trimming removed 5 bases from V and 9 bases from J; junction bases left unmatched: 7. The CDR3 protein is CASSNPGTSGRGQYF. The CDR3 nucleotides read TGTGCCAGCAGCAACCCCGGGACTAGCGGGAGGGGGCAGTACTTC.